This entry features one T cell receptor beta chain sequence. Its antigen is not identified. 13 Jbeta primers and 60 Vbeta primers were used for the PCR. TCRdb's table, derived via immunoSEQ multiplex PCR, lists solely in-frame clones and lacks some. The repertoire holds more than 200,000 clones, approximately 70% seen once, with 2.6% in the top ten. These data are taken from a study of cytomegalovirus exposure and HLA in healthy donors. The study's findings and limits: Sequencing probably produced one cluster of sequence variants that were highly shared.

With 3 bases removed from V and 4 bases from J, the gap between germline ends came to 15 bases. Germline V gene lookup returns CDR1 SEHNR and CDR2 FQNEAQ (reference sequence). CDR3 length: 15 amino acids. This TCR derives from a man aged 40-50 years in good health and CMV-seropositive. The chain couples TRBV7-9 to TRBJ1-2; tentative D call: TRBD1 (5 bases). The sequenced material came from PBMCs. CDR3: CASSFRDFPLYGYTF. CDR3 DNA sequence: TGTGCCAGCAGCTTCCGGGACTTCCCACTCTATGGCTACACCTTC.